This record concerns one T cell receptor beta chain sequence. The repertoire was sequenced with immunoSEQ multiplex PCR; TCRdb's copy has only in-frame clones and lacks some. Of about 96,000 clones detected, 80% to 95% appear once; the ten largest clones hold about 8.8%. Germline lookup yields CDR1 SGHTA and CDR2 FQGNSA. The CDR3 loop spans 15 amino acids. V lost 1 base and J lost 4, with 13 bases in between. These data belong to a study of control samples from healthy donors and cancer patients. The clonotype comes from a man aged 18-30 years in good health. Sequencing was carried out using blood. The rearrangement links TRBV7-2 to TRBJ1-2; tentative D call: TRBD1 (5 bases). CDR3 bases: TGTGCCAGCAGCTTAGTGGAAGGGACGGTCTATGGCTACACCTTC. This translates into CASSLVEGTVYGYTF. The full variable domain, with the rest looked up from reference TRBV7-2 and TRBJ1-2, is GAGVSQSPSNKVTEKGKDVELRCDPISGHTALYWYRQSLGQGLEFLIYFQGNSAPDKSGLPSDRFSAERTGGSVSTLTIQRTQQEDSAVYLCASSLVEGTVYGYTFGSGTRLTVV.